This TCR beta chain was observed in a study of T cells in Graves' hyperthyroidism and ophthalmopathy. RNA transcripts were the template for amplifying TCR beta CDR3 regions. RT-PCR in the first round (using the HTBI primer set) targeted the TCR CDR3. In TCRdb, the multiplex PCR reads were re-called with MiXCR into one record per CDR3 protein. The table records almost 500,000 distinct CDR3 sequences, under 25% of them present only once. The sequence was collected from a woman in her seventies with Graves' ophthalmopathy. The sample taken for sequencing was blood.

Here the CDR3 DNA reads TGTGCCAGCAGTTTAGTAGGGTCGGCTGAAAAACTGTTTTTT. Translated, it gives CASSLVGSAEKLFF. The rearrangement joins TRBV28 to TRBJ1-4; D not resolved. Germline V lookup: CDR1 MDHEN, CDR2 SYDVKM. Trimming cost V 2 bases and J 7 bases, with 11 bases left between them. The CDR3 has 14 amino acids.